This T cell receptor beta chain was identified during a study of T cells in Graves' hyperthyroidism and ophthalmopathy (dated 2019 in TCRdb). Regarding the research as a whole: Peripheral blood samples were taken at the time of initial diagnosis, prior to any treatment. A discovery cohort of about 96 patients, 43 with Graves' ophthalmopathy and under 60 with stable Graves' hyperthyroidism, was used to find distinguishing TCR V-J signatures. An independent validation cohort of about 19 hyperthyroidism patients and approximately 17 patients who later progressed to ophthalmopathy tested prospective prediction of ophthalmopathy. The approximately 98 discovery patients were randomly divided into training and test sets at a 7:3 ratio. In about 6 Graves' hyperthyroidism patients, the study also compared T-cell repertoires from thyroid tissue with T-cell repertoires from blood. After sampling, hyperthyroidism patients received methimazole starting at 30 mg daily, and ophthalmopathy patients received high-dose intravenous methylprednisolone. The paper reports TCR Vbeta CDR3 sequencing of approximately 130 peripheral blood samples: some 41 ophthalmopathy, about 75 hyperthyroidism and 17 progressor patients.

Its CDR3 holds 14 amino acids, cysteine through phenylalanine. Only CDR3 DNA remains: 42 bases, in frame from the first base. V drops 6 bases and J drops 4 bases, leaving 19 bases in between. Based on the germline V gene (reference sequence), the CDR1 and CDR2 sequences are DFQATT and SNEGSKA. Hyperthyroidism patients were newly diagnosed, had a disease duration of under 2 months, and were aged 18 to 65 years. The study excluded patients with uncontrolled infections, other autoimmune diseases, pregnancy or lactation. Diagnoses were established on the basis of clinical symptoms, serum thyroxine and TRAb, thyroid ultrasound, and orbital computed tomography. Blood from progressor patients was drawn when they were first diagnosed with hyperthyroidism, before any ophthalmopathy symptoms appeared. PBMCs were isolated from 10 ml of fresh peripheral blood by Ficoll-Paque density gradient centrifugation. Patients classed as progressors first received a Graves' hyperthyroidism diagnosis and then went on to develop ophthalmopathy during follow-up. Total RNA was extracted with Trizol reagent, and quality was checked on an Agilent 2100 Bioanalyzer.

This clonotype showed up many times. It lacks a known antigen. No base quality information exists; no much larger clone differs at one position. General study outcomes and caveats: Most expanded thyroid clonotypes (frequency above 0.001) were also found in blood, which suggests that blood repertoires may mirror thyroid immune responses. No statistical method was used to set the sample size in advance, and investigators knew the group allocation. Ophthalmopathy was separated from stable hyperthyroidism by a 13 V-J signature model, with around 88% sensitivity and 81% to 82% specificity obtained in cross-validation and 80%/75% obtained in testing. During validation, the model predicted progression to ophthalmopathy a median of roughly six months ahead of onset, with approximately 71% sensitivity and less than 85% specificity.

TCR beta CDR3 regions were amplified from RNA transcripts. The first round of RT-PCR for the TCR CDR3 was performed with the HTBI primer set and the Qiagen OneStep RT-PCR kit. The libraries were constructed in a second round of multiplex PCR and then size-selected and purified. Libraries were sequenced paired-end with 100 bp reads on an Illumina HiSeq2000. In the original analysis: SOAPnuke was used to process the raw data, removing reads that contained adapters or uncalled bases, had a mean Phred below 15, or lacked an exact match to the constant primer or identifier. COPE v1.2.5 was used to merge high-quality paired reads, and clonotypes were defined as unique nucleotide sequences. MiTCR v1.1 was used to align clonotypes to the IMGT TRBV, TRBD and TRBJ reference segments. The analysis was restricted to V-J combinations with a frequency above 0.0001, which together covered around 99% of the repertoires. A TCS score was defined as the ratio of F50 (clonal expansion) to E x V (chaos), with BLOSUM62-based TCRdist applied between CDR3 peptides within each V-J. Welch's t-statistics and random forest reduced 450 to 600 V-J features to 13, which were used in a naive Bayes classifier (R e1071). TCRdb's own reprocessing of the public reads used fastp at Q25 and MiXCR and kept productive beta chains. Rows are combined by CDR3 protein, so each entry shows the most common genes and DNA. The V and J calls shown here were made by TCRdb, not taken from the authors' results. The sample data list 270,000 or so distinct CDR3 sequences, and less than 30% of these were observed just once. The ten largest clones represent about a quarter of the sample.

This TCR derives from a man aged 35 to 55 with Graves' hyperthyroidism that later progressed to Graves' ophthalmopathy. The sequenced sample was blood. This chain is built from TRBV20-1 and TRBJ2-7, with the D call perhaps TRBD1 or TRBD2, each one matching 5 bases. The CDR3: CSAVGPGPRYEQYF. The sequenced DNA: TGCAGTGCAGTGGGTCCGGGACCGCGATACGAGCAGTACTTC.